This T cell receptor (beta chain) was captured in a study of cytomegalovirus exposure and HLA in healthy donors. Study outcomes and limitations: Reported findings show TCR beta sequences accurately forecast HLA-A and HLA-B alleles in most subjects. TCR beta chains numbering under 200 were designated cytomegalovirus-associated.

Both 60 Vbeta primers and 13 Jbeta primers went into the PCR. Libraries were prepared by immunoSEQ multiplex PCR; TCRdb keeps only in-frame clonotypes and omits some of them. The sample holds over 150,000 clones; 60% to 80% are singletons and the top ten take roughly 9.7%. About this clone: Antigen unknown.

Germline V gene lookup returns CDR1 SNHLY and CDR2 FYNNEI. V was shortened by 4 bases and J by 10 bases, with 11 bases between the two germline ends. The CDR3 contains 12 residues. Input material: PBMCs. The clonotype was recovered from a man younger than 35 in good health and CMV-seropositive. V and J are TRBV2 and TRBJ2-1; D ambiguous. CDR3 loop: CASSVLAWEQFF. CDR3 sequence (DNA): TGTGCCAGCAGTGTCTTAGCATGGGAGCAGTTCTTC. The full variable domain, completed using reference TRBV2 and TRBJ2-1, is EPEVTQTPSHQVTQMGQEVILRCVPISNHLYFYWYRQILGQKVEFLVSFYNNEISEKSEIFDDQFSVERPDGSNFTLKIRSTKLEDSAMYFCASSVLAWEQFFGPGTRLTVL.